The clone carrying this T cell receptor beta chain was counted at least ten times. The sample belongs to a study of spatial heterogeneity in lung cancer. Time point denoted: sample taken at primary tumor resection. Without sorting, whole RNA was sequenced from tumor, nontumor lung or frozen PBMC. Samples came from 72 TRACERx patients with untreated early-stage lung cancer. With 5 bases clipped from V and 6 bases from J, the junction kept 13 bases outside the gene matches. The CDR3 has 15 amino acids. Germline CDR1 DFQATT, CDR2 SNEGSKA (reference sequence). TCRdb reanalysed the 5' RACE reads using MiXCR and keeps one entry per CDR3 protein. This sample has about 86,000 distinct CDR3 sequences; about 12% occur once, and the top ten carry 4.6%.

The clonotype comes from a male donor with early-stage non-small cell lung cancer. J is TRBJ2-3 and V is TRBV20-1; 8 nucleotides match TRBD2. The sequences come from PBMCs, collected at surgery. DNA for the CDR3: TGCAGTGCTGCACGACTAGCGTTTAACGCGGATACGCAGTATTTT. Residues: CSAARLAFNADTQYF.